A single sample is the source of the 14 T cell receptor beta chains below, sequenced in a study of OX40 agonist ivuxolimab in advanced cancers. Method: immunoSEQ multiplex PCR; TCRdb's copy keeps in-frame clones and lacks some. This table has approximately 89,000 clones, 75% to 95% appearing once. The sample consisted of CD4+ or CD8+ T cells sorted from blood, taken in a trial of the OX40 agonist ivuxolimab. Receptors were obtained from an adult with an advanced solid tumor such as melanoma, head and neck, liver or kidney cancer.

This chain joins TRBV7-3 and TRBJ2-5, with D tentatively TRBD1 (5 bases). This CDR3 is 14 amino acids long. Trimming removed 2 bases from V and 3 bases from J, with 10 bases in between. Germline V lookup: CDR1 SGHTA, CDR2 FQGTGA. The CDR3 DNA is TGTGCCAGCAGCTTATTGGGGCTAGAAGAGACCCAGTACTTC. Translating it yields CASSLLGLEETQYF.

V is TRBV2 and J is TRBJ1-2; D gene unclear. The V end lost 11 bases, the J end lost 11 bases, and 21 bases lay between the germline ends. Per germline, CDR1 SNHLY and CDR2 FYNNEI. The CDR3 extends over 12 amino acids. As DNA, the CDR3 is TGTGCCGCTCGCTTCGACTCTCCGGTGTACACCTTC. This gives the protein CAARFDSPVYTF.

The chain links TRBV25-1 to TRBJ1-2; the match to TRBD1 covers 7 bases. Per germline, CDR1 MGHDK and CDR2 SYGVNS. The trim removed 4 bases at V and 5 bases at J, leaving 7 bases unmatched. The CDR3 spans 14 residues. The CDR3 sequence is CASSGGQLIYGYTF. CDR3 in DNA: TGTGCCAGCAGTGGGGGACAGTTAATTTATGGCTACACCTTC.

V and J are TRBV10-2 and TRBJ1-3; D remains ambiguous. The germline CDR1 and CDR2 sequences are WSHSY and SAAADI. The CDR3 contains 16 residues. V gave up 6 bases and J gave up 2 bases, with 17 bases separating them. Here the CDR3 reads CASRGIRQAAGNTIYF. The CDR3 bases are TGCGCCAGCAGGGGAATAAGACAAGCGGCTGGAAACACCATATATTTT.

The chain has TRBV11-2 and TRBJ2-5, with 14 bases matching TRBD2. The CDR3 is made up of 17 amino acids. With V trimmed by 5 bases and J by 5 bases, 10 bases remained unmatched. From germline, CDR1 is SGHAT and CDR2 FQNNGV. The CDR3 bases are TGTGCCAGCAGCACTAGCTCGGGACTAGCGGGAGCGGAGACCCAGTACTTC. It yields the protein CASSTSSGLAGAETQYF.

The chain is built from TRBV4-1 and TRBJ2-2; D is uncertain. Germline CDR1 MGHRA, CDR2 YSYEKL. V was pared by 6 bases and J by 4 bases, with 15 bases between. The CDR3 has 15 amino acids. CDR3 nucleotides: TGCGCCAGCAGGTTCCAGAGCCAGAGCACCGGGGAGCTGTTTTTT. Translating gives CASRFQSQSTGELFF.

This rearrangement joins TRBV4-1 to TRBJ2-7; no clear D. CDR3 length equals 14 residues. V was shortened by 1 base and J by 1 base, with 8 bases between the two germline ends. Germline V gene lookup returns CDR1 MGHRA and CDR2 YSYEKL. The CDR3 loop is CASSQVLGSYEQYF. The CDR3 bases are TGCGCCAGCAGCCAAGTACTTGGTTCCTACGAGCAGTACTTC.

The rearrangement joins TRBV30 to TRBJ1-1, with TRBD1 as a possible D gene (6 bases). Trimming stripped 3 bases from V and 0 bases from J, with 14 bases between. The germline V gene encodes CDR1 GTSNPN and CDR2 SVGIG (reference sequence). The CDR3 is 15 residues long. The CDR3 reads CAWRVAGTLNTEAFF. Written as DNA, the CDR3 is TGTGCCTGGAGGGTAGCTGGGACACTGAACACTGAAGCTTTCTTT.

V usage is TRBV28 and J usage is TRBJ1-1; a weak D match, TRBD1 (6 bases). CDR3 length: 13 amino acids. V gave up 4 bases and J gave up 5 bases, with 11 bases separating them. Looked up from germline, CDR1 is MDHEN and CDR2 is SYDVKM. The CDR3 loop reads CASSSGRGTEAFF. In nucleotides, the CDR3 is TGTGCCAGCAGTTCAGGGAGGGGGACTGAAGCTTTCTTT.

The chain links TRBV5-1 to TRBJ2-2; D tentatively fits TRBD1 or TRBD2 (5 bases each). The V end lost 0 bases, the J end lost 5 bases, and 14 bases lay between the germline ends. The CDR3 has 16 residues. Germline V gene lookup returns CDR1 SGHRS and CDR2 YFSETQ. The CDR3 coding sequence is TGCGCCAGCAGCTTGGCCGACGGGGCCGGTACCGGGGAGCTGTTTTTT. It translates to CASSLADGAGTGELFF.

The V gene is TRBV6-1, the J gene TRBJ1-1; a possible D gene is TRBD1 (5 bases). The CDR3 extends over 15 amino acids. Trimming cost V 2 bases and J 5 bases, with 15 bases left between them. The V gene's germline CDR1 is MNHNS and CDR2 SASEGT. The CDR3 DNA sequence: TGTGCCAGCAGTGAATTGGGGGGTGGGACTACTGAAGCTTTCTTT. This gives the protein CASSELGGGTTEAFF.

V usage is TRBV11-3 and J usage is TRBJ2-7; TRBD1 aligns across 8 bases. CDR1 and CDR2 from the germline V gene are SGHNT and YENEEA. The V segment lost 4 bases and the J segment 7 bases; nucleotides outside the gene matches: 9. The length of the CDR3 is 14 residues. DNA for the CDR3: TGTGCCAGCAGCTCTCAGGGGGCGCTTGGAGAGCAGTACTTC. Translating gives CASSSQGALGEQYF.

The chain has TRBV28 and TRBJ2-1; D is perhaps TRBD2 (5 bases). Germline lookup yields CDR1 MDHEN and CDR2 SYDVKM. The length of the CDR3 is 16 residues. V was pared by 8 bases and J by 2 bases, with 19 bases between. In DNA, the CDR3 is TGTGCCAGCGGTACGCCTAGCCCGTCCACCTACAATGAGCAGTTCTTC. It encodes CASGTPSPSTYNEQFF.

The chain uses TRBV4-1 and TRBJ1-3; D gene uncertain. CDR3 length: 16 amino acids. Germline CDR1 reads MGHRA; CDR2 reads YSYEKL. With 0 bases removed from V and 0 bases from J, the gap between germline ends came to 9 bases. The CDR3 is CASSQDSVISGNTIYF. The CDR3 DNA reads TGCGCCAGCAGCCAAGATTCAGTTATCTCTGGAAACACCATATATTTT.